A selection of T cell receptor beta chains follows, all from one sample in a study of T-cell reconstitution after alpha-beta-depleted transplantation in children. TCRdb used MiXCR to reprocess the PCR reads, holding one entry per CDR3 protein. The data show under 100,000 distinct CDR3 sequences, around a sixth seen once. The material was PBMCs, mostly from graft donor cells, obtained 180 days after TCRalphabeta/CD19-depleted stem cell transplant. The receptors were sampled from a male patient between 2 and 10 years old who had a stem cell transplant for acute lymphoblastic leukemia, so the T cells may come from the graft donor. CDR3s include the opening cysteine and the closing phenylalanine or tryptophan. The order of the fields is J gene, clone size, V gene, CDR3 protein. A row's size may be missing; if present it is once, few, many or a size class.

j_gene: TRBJ2-2; abundance: few; v_gene: TRBV12-3/TRBV12-4; CDR3aa: CASTAREYNTGELFF
j_gene: TRBJ1-5; abundance: few; v_gene: TRBV6-2/TRBV6-3; CDR3aa: CASSQDRGLQPQHF
j_gene: TRBJ2-7; abundance: many; v_gene: TRBV7-9; CDR3aa: CASSLPISSYEQYF
j_gene: TRBJ2-7; abundance: NA; v_gene: TRBV7-7; CDR3aa: CASSLGPSGYEQYF
j_gene: TRBJ1-2; abundance: NA; v_gene: TRBV7-2; CDR3aa: CASSQWGPPNGGYTF
j_gene: TRBJ2-2; abundance: NA; v_gene: TRBV11-2; CDR3aa: CASSLVLQGNTGELFF
j_gene: TRBJ2-1; abundance: NA; v_gene: TRBV13; CDR3aa: CASSLEQWSQSSYNEQFF
j_gene: TRBJ2-5; abundance: many; v_gene: TRBV6-2/TRBV6-3; CDR3aa: CASSYLRRRVDQETQYF
j_gene: TRBJ2-3; abundance: few; v_gene: TRBV20-1; CDR3aa: CSANFLLAWFADTQYF
j_gene: TRBJ2-2; abundance: NA; v_gene: TRBV13; CDR3aa: CASSLGQGRGTGELFF
j_gene: TRBJ2-3; abundance: few; v_gene: TRBV7-2; CDR3aa: CASSLADRDRDTQYF
j_gene: TRBJ2-7; abundance: NA; v_gene: TRBV27; CDR3aa: CASAPGFTLVQYF
j_gene: TRBJ2-3; abundance: NA; v_gene: TRBV5-1; CDR3aa: CASSRTGLISDTQYF
j_gene: TRBJ1-2; abundance: NA; v_gene: TRBV12-3/TRBV12-4; CDR3aa: CASSTPTVYGYTF
j_gene: TRBJ1-1; abundance: NA; v_gene: TRBV5-1; CDR3aa: CASSLRTGLNTEAFF
j_gene: TRBJ2-7; abundance: few; v_gene: TRBV6-1; CDR3aa: CASSPGTGIVDEQYF
j_gene: TRBJ2-2; abundance: many; v_gene: TRBV15; CDR3aa: CATSREKELFF
j_gene: TRBJ2-3; abundance: NA; v_gene: TRBV4-2; CDR3aa: CASSQDRGRDTQYF
j_gene: TRBJ1-1; abundance: few; v_gene: TRBV25-1; CDR3aa: CASSDLAFFF
j_gene: TRBJ1-2; abundance: many; v_gene: TRBV5-1; CDR3aa: CASSFGQTNYGYTF
j_gene: TRBJ2-7; abundance: NA; v_gene: TRBV6-5; CDR3aa: CASSNRHGSSYEQYF
j_gene: TRBJ2-1; abundance: NA; v_gene: TRBV7-6; CDR3aa: CASSLEDSLRSYNEQFF
j_gene: TRBJ2-1; abundance: few; v_gene: TRBV7-9; CDR3aa: CASSRTSGGIGQFF
j_gene: TRBJ1-4; abundance: NA; v_gene: TRBV11-2; CDR3aa: CASSFPGTRKLFF
j_gene: TRBJ2-5; abundance: NA; v_gene: TRBV27; CDR3aa: CASSFGQGQETQYF
j_gene: TRBJ2-6; abundance: few; v_gene: TRBV6-2/TRBV6-3; CDR3aa: CASSSSTPGITGANVLTF
j_gene: TRBJ2-5; abundance: few; v_gene: TRBV11-2; CDR3aa: CASSLGGTLAAIRGDQYF
j_gene: TRBJ1-1; abundance: few; v_gene: TRBV11-2; CDR3aa: CASSLGGTANTEAFF
j_gene: TRBJ2-7; abundance: NA; v_gene: TRBV5-1; CDR3aa: CASSLELAGYEQYF
j_gene: TRBJ1-2; abundance: many; v_gene: TRBV29-1; CDR3aa: CSVSVPGQPYGYTF
j_gene: TRBJ2-7; abundance: NA; v_gene: TRBV11-2; CDR3aa: CASSLGQGLRYEQYF
j_gene: TRBJ2-1; abundance: few; v_gene: TRBV9; CDR3aa: CASSVGRVSYNEQFF
j_gene: TRBJ2-1; abundance: few; v_gene: TRBV20-1; CDR3aa: CSAREFQPTASYNEQFF
j_gene: TRBJ2-7; abundance: NA; v_gene: TRBV15; CDR3aa: CATSTRQGSNEQYF
j_gene: TRBJ1-2; abundance: NA; v_gene: TRBV25-1; CDR3aa: CASTPGPNYGYTF
j_gene: TRBJ1-3; abundance: many; v_gene: TRBV15; CDR3aa: CATSSEGRNTIYF
j_gene: TRBJ2-3; abundance: few; v_gene: TRBV29-1; CDR3aa: CSVETGSGTDTQYF
j_gene: TRBJ1-5; abundance: few; v_gene: TRBV12-3/TRBV12-4; CDR3aa: CASSPDRANRPQHF
j_gene: TRBJ2-7; abundance: NA; v_gene: TRBV7-2; CDR3aa: CASRLAGGAYEQYF
j_gene: TRBJ1-2; abundance: NA; v_gene: TRBV29-1; CDR3aa: CSVDDRQGFYGYTF
j_gene: TRBJ2-1; abundance: NA; v_gene: TRBV19; CDR3aa: CASSGWRGVGYNEQFF